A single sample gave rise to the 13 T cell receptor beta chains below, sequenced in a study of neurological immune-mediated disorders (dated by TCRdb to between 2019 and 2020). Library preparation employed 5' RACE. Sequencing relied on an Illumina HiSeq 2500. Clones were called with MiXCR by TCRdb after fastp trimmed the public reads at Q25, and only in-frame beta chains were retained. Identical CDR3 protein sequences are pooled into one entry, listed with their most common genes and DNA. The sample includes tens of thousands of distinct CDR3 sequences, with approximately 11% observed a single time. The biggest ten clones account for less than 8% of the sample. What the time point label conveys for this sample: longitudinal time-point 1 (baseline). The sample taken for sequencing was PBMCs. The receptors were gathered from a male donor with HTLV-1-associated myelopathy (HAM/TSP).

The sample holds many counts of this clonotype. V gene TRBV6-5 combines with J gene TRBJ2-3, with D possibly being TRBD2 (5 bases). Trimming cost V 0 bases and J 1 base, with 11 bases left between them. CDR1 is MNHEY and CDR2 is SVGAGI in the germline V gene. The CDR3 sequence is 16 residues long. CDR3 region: CASSYSGGLGTDTQYF. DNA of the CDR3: TGTGCCAGCAGTTACTCGGGCGGGCTTGGCACAGATACGCAGTATTTT.

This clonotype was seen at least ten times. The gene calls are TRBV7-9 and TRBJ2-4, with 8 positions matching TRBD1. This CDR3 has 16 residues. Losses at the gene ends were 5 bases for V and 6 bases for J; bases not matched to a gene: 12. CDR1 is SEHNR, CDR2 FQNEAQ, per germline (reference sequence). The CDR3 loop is CASSPVDRDERNIQYF. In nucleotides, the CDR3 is TGTGCCAGCAGCCCTGTGGACAGGGACGAGAGAAACATTCAGTACTTC.

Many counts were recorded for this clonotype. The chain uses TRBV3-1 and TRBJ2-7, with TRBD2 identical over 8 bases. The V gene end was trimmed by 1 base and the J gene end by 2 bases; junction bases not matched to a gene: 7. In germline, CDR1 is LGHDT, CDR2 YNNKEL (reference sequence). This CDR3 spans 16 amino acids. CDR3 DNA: TGTGCCAGCAGCCAAGGCCCCGGCGGGGGGCCCTACGAGCAGTACTTC. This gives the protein CASSQGPGGGPYEQYF.

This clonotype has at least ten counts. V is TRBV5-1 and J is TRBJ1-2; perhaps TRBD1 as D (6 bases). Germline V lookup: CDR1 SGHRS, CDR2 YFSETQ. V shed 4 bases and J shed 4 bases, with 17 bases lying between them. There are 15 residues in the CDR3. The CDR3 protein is CASSLDYRARYGYTF. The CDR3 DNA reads TGCGCCAGCAGCCTGGATTACAGGGCTCGCTATGGCTACACCTTC.

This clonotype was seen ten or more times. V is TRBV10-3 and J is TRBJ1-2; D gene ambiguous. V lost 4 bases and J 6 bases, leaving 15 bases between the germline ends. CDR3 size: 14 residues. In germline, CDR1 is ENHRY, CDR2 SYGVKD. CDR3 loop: CAISVPGSRDGYTF. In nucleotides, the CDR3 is TGTGCCATCAGTGTACCAGGTTCTCGGGATGGCTACACCTTC.

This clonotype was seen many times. For the CDR3, the DNA is TGTGCCAGCAGTTACGTCTCGGATGCCGAGCAGTACTTC. Its translation is CASSYVSDAEQYF. This chain uses TRBV6-2 or TRBV6-3 with TRBJ2-7; D ambiguous. V was shortened by 2 bases and J by 6 bases, with 11 bases between the two germline ends. Germline loops: CDR1 MNHEY, CDR2 SVGEGT. The CDR3 totals 13 residues.

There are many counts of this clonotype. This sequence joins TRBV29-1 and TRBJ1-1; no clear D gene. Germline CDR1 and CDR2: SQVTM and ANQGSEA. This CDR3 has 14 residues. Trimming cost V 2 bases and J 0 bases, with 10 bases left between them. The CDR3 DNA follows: TGCAGCGTTGAATCGCGGTCCATGAACACTGAAGCTTTCTTT. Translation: CSVESRSMNTEAFF.

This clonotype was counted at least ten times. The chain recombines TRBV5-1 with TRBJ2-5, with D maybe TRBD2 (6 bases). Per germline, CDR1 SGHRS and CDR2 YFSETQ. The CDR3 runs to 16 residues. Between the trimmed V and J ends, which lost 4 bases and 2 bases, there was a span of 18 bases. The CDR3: CASSPGGLGGQETQYF. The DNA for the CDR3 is TGCGCCAGCAGCCCCGGCGGGTTGGGAGGTCAAGAGACCCAGTACTTC.

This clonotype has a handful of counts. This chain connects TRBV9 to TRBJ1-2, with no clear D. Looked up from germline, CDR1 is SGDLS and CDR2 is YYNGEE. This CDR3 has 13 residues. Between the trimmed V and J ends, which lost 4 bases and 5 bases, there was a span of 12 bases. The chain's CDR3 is CASSPEGIYGYTF. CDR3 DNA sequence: TGTGCCAGCAGCCCCGAAGGGATTTATGGCTACACCTTC.

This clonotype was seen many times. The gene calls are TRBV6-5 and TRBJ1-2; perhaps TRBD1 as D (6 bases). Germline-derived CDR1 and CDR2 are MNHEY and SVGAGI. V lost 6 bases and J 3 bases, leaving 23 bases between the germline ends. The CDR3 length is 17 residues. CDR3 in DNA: TGTGCCAGCAGCAAACGTCCTCTGGGGGGCTCGGACTATGGCTACACCTTC. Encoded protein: CASSKRPLGGSDYGYTF.

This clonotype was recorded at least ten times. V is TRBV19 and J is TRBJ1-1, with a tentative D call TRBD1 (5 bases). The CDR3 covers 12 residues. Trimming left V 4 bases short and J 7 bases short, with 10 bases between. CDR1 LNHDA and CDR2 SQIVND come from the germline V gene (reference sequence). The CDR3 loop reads CASSTRGNEAFF. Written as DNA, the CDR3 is TGTGCCAGTAGTACGAGGGGAAATGAAGCTTTCTTT.

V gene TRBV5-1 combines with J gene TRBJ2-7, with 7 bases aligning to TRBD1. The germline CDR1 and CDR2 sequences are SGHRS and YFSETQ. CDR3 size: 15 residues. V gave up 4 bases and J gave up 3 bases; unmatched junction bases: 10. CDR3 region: CASSRDLHRGYEQYF. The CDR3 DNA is TGCGCCAGCAGCCGCGACCTACACAGGGGCTACGAGCAGTACTTC.

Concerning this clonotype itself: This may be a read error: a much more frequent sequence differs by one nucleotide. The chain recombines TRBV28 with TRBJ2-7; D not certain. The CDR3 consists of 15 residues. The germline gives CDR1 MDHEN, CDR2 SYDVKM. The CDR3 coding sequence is TGTGCCAGCAGTTTCCTCCCGGGCCGGACCTACAAGCAGTACTTC. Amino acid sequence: CASSFLPGRTYKQYF. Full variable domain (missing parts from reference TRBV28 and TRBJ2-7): DVKVTQSSRYLVKRTGEKVFLECVQDMDHENMFWYRQDPGLGLRLIYFSYDVKMKEKGDIPEGYSVSREKKERFSLILESASTNQTSMYLCASSFLPGRTYKQYFGPGTRLTVT.